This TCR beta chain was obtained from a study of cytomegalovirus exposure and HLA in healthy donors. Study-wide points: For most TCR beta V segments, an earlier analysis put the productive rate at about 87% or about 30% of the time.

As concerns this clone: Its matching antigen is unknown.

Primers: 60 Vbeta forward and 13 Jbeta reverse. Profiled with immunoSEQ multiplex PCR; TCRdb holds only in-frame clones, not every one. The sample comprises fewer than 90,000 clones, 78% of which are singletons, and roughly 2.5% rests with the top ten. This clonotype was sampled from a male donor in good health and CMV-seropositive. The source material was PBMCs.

As DNA, the CDR3 is TGCAGCGTCGAACTAGCGGGAGTTTCCTACGAGCAGTACTTC. Its protein product is CSVELAGVSYEQYF. The chain recombines TRBV29-1 with TRBJ2-5; 11 nucleotides match TRBD2. The J call is doubtful: the DNA matches TRBJ2-7 better. Germline V gene sequence: CDR1 SQVTM, CDR2 ANQGSEA. The CDR3 length is 14 residues.